Following are 20 T cell receptor beta chains from one sample sequenced in a study of post-analysis software for immune sequencing data. No antigen is known for these receptors. Included in the TCR beta cDNA libraries were unique molecular identifiers. In TCRdb, the PCR reads were re-called with MiXCR into one record per CDR3 protein. The data show roughly 620,000 distinct CDR3 sequences, with roughly 47% seen just once and over 1.5% held by the top ten. Study results and limitations: About 5 TRBV segments (TRBV5-6, TRBV5-1 and TRBV20-1 among them) occurred more frequently in patients than in controls.

The sequenced sample consisted of blood. These receptors were collected from a girl between 5 and 17 years old with multiple sclerosis.

The chain has TRBV2 and TRBJ1-1, with D perhaps matching TRBD1 (5 bases). The germline V gene encodes CDR1 SNHLY and CDR2 FYNNEI. Deletions cut 10 bases from V and 1 base from J, with 13 bases between. CDR3 length: 13 amino acids. CDR3 sequence: CATAVGRNTEAFF. The CDR3 bases are TGTGCCACAGCAGTGGGGCGGAACACTGAAGCTTTCTTT.

This clonotype has a handful of counts. The chain uses TRBV3-1 and TRBJ1-2, with D perhaps TRBD1 (5 bases). The germline V gene encodes CDR1 LGHDT and CDR2 YNNKEL (reference sequence). Trimming left V 5 bases short and J 8 bases short, with 21 bases between. CDR3 length: 15 amino acids. The CDR3 region has the DNA TGTGCCAGCAGCTACGGACCCTCCGACGAGGGGGGCTACACCTTC. It specifies CASSYGPSDEGGYTF.

The chain couples TRBV5-1 to TRBJ2-6, with D maybe TRBD1 (6 bases). Germline values: CDR1 SGHRS, CDR2 YFSETQ. The CDR3 is 18 amino acids. Trimming cost V 6 bases and J 0 bases, with 19 bases left between them. The DNA for the CDR3 is TGCGCCAGCAACCGTTACCTGGGACAAAGCTCTGGGGCCAACGTCCTGACTTTC. Residues: CASNRYLGQSSGANVLTF.

A few counts support this clonotype. The chain couples TRBV12-3 or TRBV12-4 to TRBJ1-2; TRBD1 is a possible D gene (6 bases). Trimming took off 4 bases at V and 7 bases at J, with 16 bases between the two ends. The CDR3 contains 14 residues. The CDR3: CASSSQGGGLGYTF. Written as DNA, the CDR3 is TGTGCCAGCAGTTCCCAAGGGGGGGGGCTTGGCTACACCTTC.

A few counts support this clonotype. The CDR3 nucleotides are TGCGCCAGCAGGGGACAGGGAGGGATGAACACTGAAGCTTTCTTT. It translates to CASRGQGGMNTEAFF. The rearrangement uses TRBV5-1 and TRBJ1-1; the match to TRBD1 covers 9 bases. Unmatched junction bases numbered 5, after V lost 5 bases and J lost 0 bases. Per germline, CDR1 SGHRS and CDR2 YFSETQ. The CDR3 is 15 amino acids.

In regard to this clonotype: Being one base from a much bigger clone, this may be a read error. The chain uses TRBV7-2 and TRBJ2-7; D unresolved. The CDR3 spans 14 residues. Germline V gene sequence: CDR1 SGHTA, CDR2 FQGNSA. V dropped 5 bases and J dropped 6 bases, with 17 bases sitting between them. CDR3 protein: CASSLNVNCVEQYF. The CDR3 DNA is TGTGCCAGCAGCCTAAACGTCAATTGTGTCGAGCAGTACTTC.

The rearrangement links TRBV10-3 to TRBJ2-1; TRBD1 aligns across 9 bases. V was pared by 3 bases and J by 7 bases, with 7 bases of the junction left unmatched. The germline V gene has CDR1 ENHRY and CDR2 SYGVKD. The CDR3 extends over 15 amino acids. CDR3 in DNA: TGTGCCATCAGTGACGTCTCCGGGACAGGGAATGAGCAGTTCTTC. It yields the protein CAISDVSGTGNEQFF.

This clonotype was seen only a few times. The chain couples TRBV12-3 or TRBV12-4 to TRBJ2-5; perhaps TRBD2 as D (6 bases). Trimming took off 5 bases at V and 2 bases at J, with 18 bases between the two ends. The CDR3 runs to 16 residues. The CDR3 reads CASSPTAGRGQETQYF. CDR3 sequence (DNA): TGTGCCAGCAGTCCTACGGCAGGACGGGGGCAAGAGACCCAGTACTTC.

This clonotype occurred a few times. The rearrangement links TRBV20-1 to TRBJ2-1, with 13 bases aligning to TRBD2. The trim removed 0 bases at V and 1 base at J, leaving 9 bases unmatched. CDR1 is DFQATT and CDR2 is SNEGSKA in the germline V gene (reference sequence). This CDR3 region has 19 residues. Here the CDR3 reads CSARDFTSGGAESYNEQFF. In DNA, the CDR3 is TGCAGTGCTAGAGACTTCACTAGCGGGGGGGCCGAATCCTACAATGAGCAGTTCTTC.

This clonotype was observed once. The chain joins TRBV15 to TRBJ2-7; 8 bases are a match to TRBD1. The trim removed 3 bases at V and 2 bases at J, leaving 3 bases unmatched. Germline CDR1 and CDR2: LNHNV and YYDKDF (reference sequence). This CDR3 has 14 amino acids. DNA for the CDR3: TGTGCCACCAGCAGCCGGACAGGGCCCTACGAGCAGTACTTC. This encodes CATSSRTGPYEQYF.

V is TRBV12-3 or TRBV12-4 and J is TRBJ2-1, with 8 bases matching TRBD2. The CDR3 runs 15 residues. V gave up 6 bases and J gave up 6 bases; unmatched junction bases: 10. The CDR3 loop reads CASRKMAGGGNEQFF. The CDR3 nucleotides are TGTGCCAGCAGGAAGATGGCGGGAGGAGGCAATGAGCAGTTCTTC.

This clonotype was observed a single time. V usage is TRBV12-3 or TRBV12-4 and J usage is TRBJ2-3; TRBD1 agrees at 8 bases. The CDR3 totals 16 residues. The ends lost 5 bases at V and 1 base at J; junction bases unmatched: 8. The CDR3 protein is CASSPLGGQGTDTQYF. The CDR3 DNA is TGTGCCAGCAGTCCCCTCGGGGGACAGGGCACAGATACGCAGTATTTT.

CDR3 protein: CSARGGGPGDQPQHF. The CDR3 nucleotides are TGCAGTGCTAGGGGGGGCGGACCCGGGGATCAGCCCCAGCATTTT. The chain carries TRBV20-1 and TRBJ1-5; possible D gene TRBD1, 6 bases. V lost 3 bases and J lost 5, with 17 bases in between. This CDR3 is 15 amino acids long. Germline assignment: CDR1 DFQATT and CDR2 SNEGSKA (reference sequence).

This clonotype was picked up a small number of times. The chain combines TRBV29-1 with TRBJ2-5, with 7 nucleotides matching TRBD2. Trimming took 4 bases from V and 1 from J; bases not matched to a gene: 6. The CDR3 is 14 amino acids. Germline-derived CDR1 and CDR2 are SQVTM and ANQGSEA. For the CDR3, the DNA is TGCAGCGTTGTCGGGAGGCGGGGCCAAGAGACCCAGTACTTC. As protein: CSVVGRRGQETQYF.

The V and J genes are TRBV30 and TRBJ2-5; maybe TRBD1 (5 bases). Trimming cost V 1 base and J 5 bases, with 17 bases left between them. CDR1 GTSNPN and CDR2 SVGIG come from the germline V gene (reference sequence). The CDR3 has 15 amino acids. The CDR3 here is CAWSASPGFRETQYF. The CDR3 DNA is TGTGCCTGGAGTGCTTCACCAGGGTTTCGGGAGACCCAGTACTTC.

V gene TRBV5-1 combines with J gene TRBJ1-2; D perhaps matches TRBD1 (5 bases). The CDR3 has 12 residues. Germline loops: CDR1 SGHRS, CDR2 YFSETQ. With 5 bases removed from V and 8 bases from J, the gap between germline ends came to 13 bases. The CDR3 DNA reads as TGCGCCAGCAGAGGTGAGGGGCTCGGCTACACCTTC. The encoded protein is CASRGEGLGYTF.

The chain couples TRBV5-1 to TRBJ2-6; D is ambiguous. The CDR3 runs 15 residues. The V gene lost 4 bases and the J gene lost 0 bases, with 8 bases spanning the gap. The germline V gene encodes CDR1 SGHRS and CDR2 YFSETQ. CDR3 loop: CASSPIGSGANVLTF. CDR3 coding DNA: TGCGCCAGCAGCCCGATAGGCTCTGGGGCCAACGTCCTGACTTTC.

This clonotype was seen a few times. At one end the junction does not follow the germline gene, possibly because of a read error. The chain carries TRBV20-1 and TRBJ2-7; TRBD2 agrees at 11 bases. CDR1 is DFQATT and CDR2 is SNEGSKA in the germline V gene (reference sequence). The CDR3 loop spans 14 amino acids. The CDR3 DNA reads TGCAGTGCTAGTAGCGGGAGGGTTTCCTCCGAGCAGTACTTC. Its protein product is CSASSGRVSSEQYF.

This clonotype was detected a few times. The chain recombines TRBV5-1 with TRBJ1-5; 10 bases match TRBD1. This CDR3 spans 18 amino acids. Trimming cost V 3 bases and J 2 bases; bases outside gene matches: 11. CDR1 is SGHRS, CDR2 YFSETQ, per germline. The CDR3 protein is CASSWGPGQGKGNQPQHF. CDR3 bases: TGCGCCAGCAGCTGGGGACCGGGACAGGGGAAAGGCAATCAGCCCCAGCATTTT. Full variable domain (missing parts from reference TRBV5-1 and TRBJ1-5): KAGVTQTPRYLIKTRGQQVTLSCSPISGHRSVSWYQQTPGQGLQFLFEYFSETQRNKGNFPGRFSGRQFSNSRSEMNVSTLELGDSALYLCASSWGPGQGKGNQPQHFGDGTRLSIL.

The sample holds a few counts of this clonotype. The chain joins TRBV19 to TRBJ1-2, with D unresolved. CDR1 LNHDA and CDR2 SQIVND come from the germline V gene (reference sequence). The CDR3 runs to 14 residues. The V end lost 6 bases, the J end lost 4 bases, and 15 bases lay between the germline ends. CDR3 residues: CASRSTAAVYGYTF. The DNA for the CDR3 is TGTGCCAGTAGGTCGACTGCCGCCGTCTATGGCTACACCTTC.